Listed below are T cell receptor beta chains from one sample, sequenced in a study of blood T cells in healthy people across ages. MiXCR was run by TCRdb on the 5' RACE reads, yielding one entry per CDR3 protein. The table lists some 700,000 distinct CDR3 sequences, around 46% of them singletons. Sequencing input: blood. The receptors shown here come from a woman aged 60-75 years in good health. Both conserved end residues are part of each CDR3. The D gene is left open where the match is weak. Clone size appears in some rows only: once, few, many, or a class for an expanded clone.

>TRBJ2-3|13|TRBV12-3/TRBV12-4|TRBD2|many
TGTGCCAGCAGTTTCCGCGGGAGGGATACGCAGTATTTT
CASSFRGRDTQYF
>TRBJ2-5|16|TRBV7-2|TRBD1|once
TGTGCCAGCAGCTGGGACAGGAATCCCCAACATGGGACCCAGTACTTC
CASSWDRNPQHGTQYF
>TRBJ2-5|18|TRBV20-1|TRBD1|few
TGCAGTGCTAGAGATGAAAATCGGGACAGGGGCTCTAGGGAGACCCAGTACTTC
CSARDENRDRGSRETQYF
>TRBJ2-7|12|TRBV7-2|NA|many
TGTGCCAGCAGCTTAGGAACGGGCGAGCAGTACTTC
CASSLGTGEQYF
>TRBJ2-3|14|TRBV5-1|TRBD2|few
TGCGCCAGCAGCGGGACTAGCATATCAGATACGCAGTATTTT
CASSGTSISDTQYF
>TRBJ1-2|15|TRBV20-1|NA|few
TGCAGTGCTCGATCCGGGACCTACTCTAACTATGGCTACACCTTC
CSARSGTYSNYGYTF
>TRBJ2-3|16|TRBV20-1|NA|NA
TGCAGTGCTAGAGATACCCCCCTATTTGAACCGGATACGCAGTATTTT
CSARDTPLFEPDTQYF
>TRBJ1-2|14|TRBV19|TRBD1|NA
TGTGCCAGTACCCCAACAGGGGGCGTCTATGGCTACACCTTC
CASTPTGGVYGYTF
>TRBJ1-2|15|TRBV19|NA|NA
TGTGCCAGTAGTATAGGTCAGCTGTTTAACTATGGCTACACCTTC
CASSIGQLFNYGYTF
>TRBJ2-7|15|TRBV5-1|TRBD1|many
TGCGCCAGCAGCTTGGCCAAGGGGGCCGACTACGAGCAGTACTTC
CASSLAKGADYEQYF
>TRBJ2-1|14|TRBV20-1|NA|few
TGCAGTGCTAGTGATACAGGCTCCTACAATGAGCAGTTCTTC
CSASDTGSYNEQFF
>TRBJ2-7|15|TRBV4-2|TRBD2|NA
TGTGCCAGCAGCCATCTAGCGGAAAGCTCCTACGAGCAGTACTTC
CASSHLAESSYEQYF
>TRBJ2-1|13|TRBV12-3/TRBV12-4|TRBD2|many
TGTGCCAGCAGCGTAGTCGGGGGGGGTGAGCAGTTCTTC
CASSVVGGGEQFF
>TRBJ1-4|17|TRBV6-5|NA|once
TGTGCCAGCAGTTACTCGGCGCCCGACACGTGGGGCGAAAAACTGTTTTTT
CASSYSAPDTWGEKLFF
>TRBJ1-1|13|TRBV21-1|NA|NA
TGTGCCAGCAGCAAAGAAGCATTCACTGAAGCTTTCTTT
CASSKEAFTEAFF
>TRBJ1-2|14|TRBV3-1|NA|few
TGTGCCAGCAGCTACAGGGACATTAACTATGGCTACACCTTC
CASSYRDINYGYTF
>TRBJ2-1|14|TRBV20-1|TRBD2|NA
TGCAGTGCAAGCGGACTAGCGGGCGCCAATGAGCAGTTCTTC
CSASGLAGANEQFF
>TRBJ2-5|16|TRBV3-1|NA|NA
TGTGCCAGCAGCCGTGTGACCGGGACCGGCCGGGACGAGCAGTCCTTC
CASSRVTGTGRDEQSF
>TRBJ1-2|16|TRBV25-1|NA|NA
TGTGCCAGCAGTGAATACGGAGGGGCCTATTTCTATGGCTACACCTTC
CASSEYGGAYFYGYTF
>TRBJ2-1|15|TRBV11-2|NA|few
TGTGCCAGCAGCTTGGGATTAGTAGGCTACAATGAGCAGTTCTTC
CASSLGLVGYNEQFF
>TRBJ2-7|16|TRBV5-1|NA|NA
TGCGCCAGCAGCTTGGCCGTTGGCGGGAACGTAGGCGAGCAGTACTTC
CASSLAVGGNVGEQYF
>TRBJ2-7|14|TRBV28|NA|few
TGTGCCAGCAGTTTATGGTCAGGCCGTAAGGAGCAGTACTTC
CASSLWSGRKEQYF
>TRBJ2-4|14|TRBV6-2/TRBV6-3|TRBD1|NA
TGTGCCAGCAGTTACCGACAGGGGGCTGACATTCAGTACTTC
CASSYRQGADIQYF
>TRBJ1-4|15|TRBV20-1|TRBD1|few
TGCAGTGCTACTGGCCGGGAACAGGGGAGGGGAAAACTGTTTTTT
CSATGREQGRGKLFF
>TRBJ2-5|14|TRBV20-1|TRBD1|NA
TGCAGTGTCCCAGCCGGGACAGGGCAAGAGACCCAGTACTTC
CSVPAGTGQETQYF
>TRBJ2-3|13|TRBV29-1|NA|NA
TGCAGCGTTGAATGGCGCGGCACAGATACGCAGTATTTT
CSVEWRGTDTQYF
>TRBJ2-7|14|TRBV29-1|TRBD1|NA
TGCAGCGTTGAACCCGGGACAGGGGGCAGCGAGCAGTACTTC
CSVEPGTGGSEQYF
>TRBJ2-7|15|TRBV11-2|NA|NA
TGTGCCAGCTCCAAAACTACGGGAGCGTTCTACGAGCAGTACTTC
CASSKTTGAFYEQYF
>TRBJ2-1|17|TRBV9|TRBD2|NA
TGTGCCAGCAGCCCCCGTGAAGCGGGAGAGGTTTACAATGAGCAGTTCTTC
CASSPREAGEVYNEQFF
>TRBJ2-1|15|TRBV11-2|NA|NA
TGTGCCAGCAGCTTAGATTACTATCCTGGCGGGGAGCAGTTCTTC
CASSLDYYPGGEQFF
>TRBJ2-3|17|TRBV20-1|TRBD2|few
TGCAGTGCCCAGAGAATCGACGGACTAGCGGGACCAGATACGCAGTATTTT
CSAQRIDGLAGPDTQYF
>TRBJ2-5|16|TRBV9|TRBD2|many
TGTGCCAGCAGCGTAGCAACGGGAGGGCACCAGGAGACCCAGTACTTC
CASSVATGGHQETQYF
>TRBJ2-3|17|TRBV4-2|TRBD2|NA
TGTGCCAGCAGCCCCGGGACTAGCGGTGCTAGCACAGATACGCAGTATTTT
CASSPGTSGASTDTQYF
>TRBJ2-5|15|TRBV7-2|NA|NA
TGTGCCAGCACAACCACAGCGGAACACCAAGAGACCCAGTACTTC
CASTTTAEHQETQYF
>TRBJ1-1|12|TRBV27|NA|NA
TGTGCCAGCAGAAGGGGGGGGAGTGAAGCTTTCTTT
CASRRGGSEAFF
>TRBJ1-1|14|TRBV6-6|NA|NA
TGTGCCAGCAGTTACCCGGAGGGTCCCGCTGAAGCTTTCTTT
CASSYPEGPAEAFF
>TRBJ1-5|16|TRBV7-9|TRBD1|NA
TGTGCCAGCAGCTTAGTGGGCAGGGGGCCCGACGTGCCCCAGCATTTT
CASSLVGRGPDVPQHF
>TRBJ1-2|12|TRBV6-1|NA|few
TGTGCCAGCAGTGACCCAGACTATGGCTACACCTTC
CASSDPDYGYTF
>TRBJ2-4|15|TRBV20-1|NA|NA
TGCAGTGCTAGCCCGGGGGCTGGGGCCAAAAACATTCAGTACTTC
CSASPGAGAKNIQYF
>TRBJ1-6|14|TRBV3-1|NA|NA
TGTGCCAGCAGCCAAGTTGGTGAGAGCACACCCCTCCACTTT
CASSQVGESTPLHF
>TRBJ2-7|15|TRBV6-2/TRBV6-3|NA|few
TGTGCCAGCAGGACAAGGCGGGACTTAGCGGTCGAGCAGTACTTC
CASRTRRDLAVEQYF
>TRBJ2-5|17|TRBV20-1|TRBD2|NA
TGCAGTGCTAGATGGGGGCGGGGGGGCGTATTAGAGGAGACCCAGTACTTC
CSARWGRGGVLEETQYF
>TRBJ2-5|12|TRBV7-9|NA|NA
TGTGCCAGCAGCTTGGATAATGGTGAGCAGTACTTC
CASSLDNGEQYF
>TRBJ2-3|13|TRBV20-1|TRBD2|NA
TGCAGTGCTAGTAGCGGGGGAGGAGATACGCAGTATTTT
CSASSGGGDTQYF
>TRBJ2-7|16|TRBV7-3|TRBD2|NA
TGTGCCAGCAGCTCCTCGACTAGCGGGAGTCCCAATGAGCAGTACTTC
CASSSSTSGSPNEQYF
>TRBJ2-1|15|TRBV29-1|TRBD2|once
TGCAGCGTTGAAGGCCTAGCGGCTAACTACAATGAGCAGTTCTTC
CSVEGLAANYNEQFF
>TRBJ1-2|13|TRBV10-3|NA|few
TGTGCCATCGGCAAGGAGGGGGGCTATGGCTACACCTTC
CAIGKEGGYGYTF
>TRBJ2-1|12|TRBV20-1|TRBD2|few
TGCAGTGCTCGCCTAGCGGGAGTTGAGCAGTTCTTC
CSARLAGVEQFF
>TRBJ2-7|13|TRBV6-5|TRBD2|NA
TGTGCCAGCAGTTACATGGGAGGGCGCGAGCAGTACTTC
CASSYMGGREQYF
>TRBJ2-1|19|TRBV5-1|NA|few
TGCGCCAGCAGCGCGCCGTTGGGGAGAGATATCAAATCCTACAATGAGCAGTTCTTC
CASSAPLGRDIKSYNEQFF